The source of this T cell receptor beta chain is a study of CD8 T cells in ankylosing spondylitis. Study-wide findings and caveats: For ankylosing spondylitis blood, a TCR beta motif of 7 to 9 highly homologous variants appeared characteristic.

TCRdb independently ran MiXCR on the 5' RACE reads; one entry per CDR3 protein. The sample comprises 800,000 to 900,000 distinct CDR3 sequences, around 11% of which are singletons, and 0.45% to 0.6% rests with the top ten. This clonotype was seen a few times. Its antigen remains unidentified. The V end was cut by 4 bases, the J end by 1 base, with 11 bases between. The CDR3 has 15 residues. Sequenced input: blood, either unsorted or a sorted T cell fraction (not recorded which). The source is a male donor with ankylosing spondylitis. The rearrangement joins TRBV12-3 or TRBV12-4 to TRBJ1-5, with D unclear. In DNA form, the CDR3 reads TGTGCCAGCAGTTCCCGATCGGGGAGCAATCAGCCCCAGCATTTT. Protein: CASSSRSGSNQPQHF.